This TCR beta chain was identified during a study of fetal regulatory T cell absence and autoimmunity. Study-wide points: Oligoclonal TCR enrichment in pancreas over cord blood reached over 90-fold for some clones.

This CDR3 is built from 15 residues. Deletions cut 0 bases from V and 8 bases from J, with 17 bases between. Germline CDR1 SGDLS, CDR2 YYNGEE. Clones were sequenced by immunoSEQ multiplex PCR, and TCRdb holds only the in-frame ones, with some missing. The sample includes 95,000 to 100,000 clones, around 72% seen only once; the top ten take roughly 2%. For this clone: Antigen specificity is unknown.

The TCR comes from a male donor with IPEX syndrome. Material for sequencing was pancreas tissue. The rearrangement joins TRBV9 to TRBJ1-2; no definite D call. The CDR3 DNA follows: TGTGCCAGCAGCGTAGGGTCACCTCCCCTTGGGGGCTACACCTTC. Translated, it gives CASSVGSPPLGGYTF.